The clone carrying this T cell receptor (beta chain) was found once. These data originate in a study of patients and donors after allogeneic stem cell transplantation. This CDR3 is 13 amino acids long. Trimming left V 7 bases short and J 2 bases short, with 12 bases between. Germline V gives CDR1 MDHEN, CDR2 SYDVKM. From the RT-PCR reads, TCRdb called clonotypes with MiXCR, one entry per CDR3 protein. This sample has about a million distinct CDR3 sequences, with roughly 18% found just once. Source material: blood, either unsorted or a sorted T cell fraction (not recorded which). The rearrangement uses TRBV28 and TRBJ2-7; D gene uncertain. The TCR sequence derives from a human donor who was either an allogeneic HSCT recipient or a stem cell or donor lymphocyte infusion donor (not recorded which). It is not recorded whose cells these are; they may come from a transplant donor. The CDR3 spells CASTSRSPYEQYF. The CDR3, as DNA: TGTGCCAGCACCTCGAGGAGTCCCTACGAGCAGTACTTC.